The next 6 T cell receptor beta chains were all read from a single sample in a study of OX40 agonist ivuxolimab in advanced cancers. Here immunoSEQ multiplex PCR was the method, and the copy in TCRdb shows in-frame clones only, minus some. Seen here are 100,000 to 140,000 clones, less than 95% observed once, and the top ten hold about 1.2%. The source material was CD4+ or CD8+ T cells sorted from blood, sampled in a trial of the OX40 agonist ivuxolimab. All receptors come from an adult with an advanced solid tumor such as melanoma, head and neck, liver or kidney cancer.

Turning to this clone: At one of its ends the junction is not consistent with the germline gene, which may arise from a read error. The CDR3 protein is CASSLDARSPSGELFF. The CDR3 DNA is TGTGCTAGCAGCTTAGACGCGCGGAGTCCCAGCGGGGAGCTGTTTTTT. The V and J genes are TRBV7-7 and TRBJ2-2; D is uncertain. Germline V gene lookup returns CDR1 SSHAT and CDR2 FNYEAQ (reference sequence). CDR3 length equals 16 residues.

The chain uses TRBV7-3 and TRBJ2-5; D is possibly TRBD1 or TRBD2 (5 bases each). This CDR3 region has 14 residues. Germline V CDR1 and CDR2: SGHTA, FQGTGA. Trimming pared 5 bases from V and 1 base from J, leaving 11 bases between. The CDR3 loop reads CASSLTGTQETQYF. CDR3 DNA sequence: TGTGCCAGCAGCCTGACCGGGACCCAAGAGACCCAGTACTTC.

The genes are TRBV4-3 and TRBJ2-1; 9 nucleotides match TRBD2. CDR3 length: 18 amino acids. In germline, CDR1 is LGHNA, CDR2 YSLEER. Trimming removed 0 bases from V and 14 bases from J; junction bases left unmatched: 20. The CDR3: CASSQDLTTSGSREEKFF. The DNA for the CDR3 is TGCGCCAGCAGCCAAGATCTTACGACTAGCGGATCCAGGGAGGAAAAGTTCTTC.

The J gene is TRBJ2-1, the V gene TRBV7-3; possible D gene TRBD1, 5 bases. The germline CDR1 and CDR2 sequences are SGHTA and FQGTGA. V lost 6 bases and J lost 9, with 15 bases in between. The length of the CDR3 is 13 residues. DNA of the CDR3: TGTGCCAGCAGTCAAGGGGTCAGGGCTGAGCAGTTCTTC. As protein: CASSQGVRAEQFF.

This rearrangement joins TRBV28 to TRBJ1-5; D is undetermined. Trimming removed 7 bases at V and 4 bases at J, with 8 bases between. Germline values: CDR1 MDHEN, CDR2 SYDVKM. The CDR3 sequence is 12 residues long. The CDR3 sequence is CASTGRNQPQHF. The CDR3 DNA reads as TGTGCCAGCACGGGTAGAAATCAGCCCCAGCATTTT.

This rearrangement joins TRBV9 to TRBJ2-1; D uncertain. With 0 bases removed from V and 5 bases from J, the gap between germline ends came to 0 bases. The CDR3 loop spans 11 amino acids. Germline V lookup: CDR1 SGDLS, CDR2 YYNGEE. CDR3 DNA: TGTGCCAGCAGCGTAGACAATGAGCAGTTCTTC. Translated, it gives CASSVDNEQFF.